One and the same sample provided the 24 T cell receptor beta chains below, sequenced in a study of T-cell reconstitution after alpha-beta-depleted transplantation in children. Unique molecular identifiers tagged the TCRbeta library. TCRdb itself ran the PCR reads through MiXCR, one entry per CDR3 protein. Of hundreds of thousands of distinct CDR3 sequences detected, 16% appear once; the ten largest clones hold about 1.1%. Sequenced material: PBMCs from the stem cell graft donor, taken from the stem cell graft. The receptors originated from a human donor who donated a stem cell graft to a child with acute myeloid leukemia.

This clonotype was picked up a small number of times. The chain employs TRBV6-6 and TRBJ2-5; D is ambiguous. The CDR3 loop spans 13 amino acids. The germline V and J ends were trimmed by 0 bases and 7 bases, with 9 bases remaining between them. Per the germline V gene, CDR1 is MNHNY and CDR2 is SVGAGI (reference sequence). Written as DNA, the CDR3 is TGTGCCAGCAGTTACTCGGGCAGGACGACCCAGTACTTC. This codes for CASSYSGRTTQYF.

Ten or more counts support this clonotype. V usage is TRBV15 and J usage is TRBJ1-6, with D unresolved. Germline V gives CDR1 LNHNV, CDR2 YYDKDF (reference sequence). V was cut by 0 bases and J by 9 bases, with 15 bases left in between. The CDR3 loop spans 16 amino acids. The CDR3 sequence: CATSRERTVRGSPLHF. The CDR3 nucleotides read TGTGCCACCAGCAGAGAAAGGACGGTTCGAGGTTCACCCCTCCACTTT.

In this sample, this clonotype turned up many times. The chain carries TRBV5-1 and TRBJ2-3; D is uncertain. V gave up 0 bases and J gave up 6 bases, with 14 bases separating them. Germline lookup yields CDR1 SGHRS and CDR2 YFSETQ. This CDR3 contains 15 residues. This CDR3 reads CASSLAGPPWDTQYF. CDR3 sequence (DNA): TGCGCCAGCAGCTTGGCCGGTCCGCCCTGGGATACGCAGTATTTT.

Worth noting for this clonotype: A much bigger clone sits one base away, suggesting this may be a read error. J is TRBJ1-5 and V is TRBV6-1, with 8 bases that match TRBD1. CDR3 length: 17 amino acids. CDR1 and CDR2 (germline): MNHNS, SASEGT. The CDR3 sequence is CASSPSLGQVSNRPQHF. The CDR3 region has the DNA TGTGCCAGCAGTCCCTCCTTGGGACAGGTTAGCAATCGGCCCCAGCATTTT.

This clonotype was found a few times. V usage is TRBV24-1 and J usage is TRBJ2-2; D call uncertain. CDR3 length: 16 residues. V lost 6 bases, J lost 5 bases, and 18 bases lay in between. Germline-derived CDR1 and CDR2 are KGHDR and SFDVKD. For the CDR3, the DNA is TGTGCCACCAGTAAGAGAGGCGTACCAATAACCGGGGAGCTGTTTTTT. Its protein is CATSKRGVPITGELFF.

V is TRBV2 and J is TRBJ2-1; 7 nucleotides match TRBD2. The V gene's germline CDR1 is SNHLY and CDR2 FYNNEI. Trimming at V came to 7 bases and at J to 10 bases, leaving 10 bases not matched to a gene. The CDR3 covers 13 residues. The CDR3 sequence is CASIMGGGEEQFF. DNA of the CDR3: TGTGCCAGCATCATGGGCGGGGGAGAGGAGCAGTTCTTC.

This clonotype was detected many times. The CDR3 spells CSVRGPNYGYTF. The CDR3 nucleotides are TGCAGCGTAAGGGGACCTAACTATGGCTACACCTTC. J is TRBJ1-2 and V is TRBV29-1; possible D gene TRBD1, 5 bases. Germline V CDR1 and CDR2: SQVTM, ANQGSEA. This CDR3 has 12 amino acids. V shed 6 bases and J shed 0 bases, with 8 bases lying between them.

This clonotype was detected a few times. This rearrangement joins TRBV20-1 to TRBJ2-1; 9 positions agree with TRBD2. This CDR3 is 15 amino acids long. V lost 3 bases to trimming and J lost 6 bases; unmatched junction nucleotides: 9. Germline CDR1 is DFQATT and CDR2 is SNEGSKA (reference sequence). In DNA form, the CDR3 reads TGCAGTGCTAGCAGACCGGGACTAGCAACCAATGAGCAGTTCTTC. Amino acid sequence: CSASRPGLATNEQFF.

This clonotype was seen at least ten times. The chain links TRBV20-1 to TRBJ2-2; TRBD1 is a possible D gene (6 bases). Looked up from germline, CDR1 is DFQATT and CDR2 is SNEGSKA (reference sequence). Trimming stripped 5 bases from V and 5 bases from J, with 21 bases between. This CDR3 has 16 amino acids. The CDR3 region has the DNA TGCAGTGCTCTTCCAGGGGATTTCAAAGGGACCGGGGAGCTGTTTTTT. The encoded protein is CSALPGDFKGTGELFF.

This clonotype was seen repeatedly, ten times or more. One end of the junction does not line up with germline, which may come from a read error. J is TRBJ2-1 and V is TRBV15; D perhaps matches TRBD2 (5 bases). The CDR3 consists of 14 residues. Germline V lookup: CDR1 LNHNV, CDR2 YYDKDF (reference sequence). The chain's CDR3 is CATSPTGSSNEQFF. DNA for the CDR3: TGTGCCACCAGTCCTACGGGGTCCTCCAATGAGCAGTTCTTC.

In this sample, this clonotype turned up a few times. The chain links TRBV7-9 to TRBJ1-2; 7 bases align to TRBD1. The V segment lost 1 base and the J segment 8 bases; nucleotides outside the gene matches: 7. This CDR3 is built from 14 residues. The V gene's germline CDR1 is SEHNR and CDR2 FQNEAQ (reference sequence). Here the CDR3 DNA reads TGTGCCAGCAGCTTAGGGGTAGGGGGCTTCGGCTACACCTTC. Amino acid sequence: CASSLGVGGFGYTF.

This clonotype was seen many times. The chain links TRBV4-3 to TRBJ1-5; 7 positions agree with TRBD1. Losses at the gene ends were 0 bases for V and 7 bases for J; bases not matched to a gene: 3. Per germline, CDR1 LGHNA and CDR2 YSLEER. The CDR3 extends over 14 amino acids. The CDR3 sequence: CASSQDRGGQPQHF. In DNA, the CDR3 is TGCGCCAGCAGCCAAGATCGAGGGGGCCAGCCCCAGCATTTT.

J is TRBJ1-1 and V is TRBV7-2, with 9 bases matching TRBD1. Germline-derived CDR1 and CDR2 are SGHTA and FQGNSA. With 3 bases clipped from V and 5 bases from J, the junction kept 7 bases outside the gene matches. The CDR3 is 15 residues long. The CDR3 sequence: CASSFKTGGETEAFF. The CDR3 coding sequence is TGTGCCAGCAGCTTCAAAACAGGGGGCGAGACTGAAGCTTTCTTT.

The genes are TRBV6-2 or TRBV6-3 and TRBJ1-5; 7 bases match TRBD1. V was clipped by 4 bases and J by 0 bases; unmatched bases: 12. The V gene's germline CDR1 is MNHEY and CDR2 SVGEGT. The CDR3 consists of 18 residues. The CDR3 DNA follows: TGTGCCAGCAGTTGGAACCGGGACAGATACCTTAGCAATCAGCCCCAGCATTTT. Its protein is CASSWNRDRYLSNQPQHF.

This clonotype was picked up many times. This rearrangement joins TRBV27 to TRBJ1-1; D not resolved. The length of the CDR3 is 14 residues. With 7 bases removed from V and 0 bases from J, the gap between germline ends came to 12 bases. CDR1 MNHEY and CDR2 SMNVEV come from the germline V gene (reference sequence). The CDR3 nucleotides read TGTGCCAGCATGCCAGGTGCAATGAACACTGAAGCTTTCTTT. Protein: CASMPGAMNTEAFF.

The rearrangement links TRBV5-1 to TRBJ2-1; 8 bases match TRBD1. The CDR3 contains 16 residues. J lost 10 bases, V lost 1 base, and 13 bases had no gene match. Per germline, CDR1 SGHRS and CDR2 YFSETQ. CDR3 in amino acids: CASSLNRPGGLGEQFF. CDR3 DNA sequence: TGCGCCAGCAGCTTGAATCGTCCAGGGGGCCTGGGGGAGCAGTTCTTC.

The chain is built from TRBV4-1 and TRBJ1-2, with TRBD1 matching over 8 bases. Germline CDR1 reads MGHRA; CDR2 reads YSYEKL. This CDR3 comprises 18 residues. J was trimmed by 6 bases and V by 2 bases; bases with no gene match: 17. CDR3 nucleotides: TGCGCCAGCAGCCAATTTTCACGATCCGGGACAGGCTTGGATGGCTACACCTTC. Its protein is CASSQFSRSGTGLDGYTF.

This clonotype was seen at least ten times. The V call is TRBV29-1, the J call TRBJ1-1; D is uncertain. The CDR3 has 13 residues. Per germline, CDR1 SQVTM and CDR2 ANQGSEA. V was cut by 4 bases and J by 0 bases, with 9 bases left in between. DNA for the CDR3: TGCAGCGTTGGGAAGCTAATGAACACTGAAGCTTTCTTT. Translating it yields CSVGKLMNTEAFF.

This clonotype was detected ten times or more. V usage is TRBV7-8 and J usage is TRBJ1-1; D not certain. The CDR3 has 16 residues. Trimming stripped 3 bases from V and 0 bases from J, with 14 bases between. In germline, CDR1 is SGHVS, CDR2 FQNEAQ. The CDR3 region is CASSLGGQPMNTEAFF. CDR3 coding DNA: TGTGCCAGCAGCTTGGGCGGCCAGCCCATGAACACTGAAGCTTTCTTT.

This clonotype was counted ten times or more. The chain uses TRBV9 and TRBJ1-1; possibly TRBD1 for D (5 bases). Germline CDR1 is SGDLS and CDR2 is YYNGEE. V gave up 0 bases and J gave up 8 bases, with 14 bases separating them. This CDR3 spans 14 amino acids. This CDR3 reads CASSVATDSTEAFF. For the CDR3, the DNA is TGTGCCAGCAGCGTAGCGACAGACAGTACCGAAGCTTTCTTT.

This clonotype occurred many times. The rearrangement uses TRBV6-5 and TRBJ2-3; perhaps D is TRBD1 or TRBD2 (5 bases each). The CDR3 runs 14 residues. The V end lost 2 bases, the J end lost 1 base, and 7 bases lay between the germline ends. CDR1 and CDR2 from the germline V gene are MNHEY and SVGAGI. CDR3: CASSYQGGTDTQYF. The CDR3 DNA is TGTGCCAGCAGTTACCAGGGAGGCACAGATACGCAGTATTTT.

The chain uses TRBV28 and TRBJ1-6; no definite D call. Per germline, CDR1 MDHEN and CDR2 SYDVKM. The CDR3 totals 16 residues. V lost 1 base to trimming and J lost 0 bases, with 7 bases between them. The CDR3 loop is CASSLYGSSYNSPLHF. CDR3 nucleotide sequence: TGTGCCAGCAGTTTATACGGGAGCTCCTATAATTCACCCCTCCACTTT. The whole variable domain, remainder taken from reference TRBV28 and TRBJ1-6, is DVKVTQSSRYLVKRTGEKVFLECVQDMDHENMFWYRQDPGLGLRLIYFSYDVKMKEKGDIPEGYSVSREKKERFSLILESASTNQTSMYLCASSLYGSSYNSPLHFGNGTRLTVT.

At least ten counts were recorded for this clonotype. The J gene is TRBJ2-5, the V gene TRBV6-5; a weak D match, TRBD2 (5 bases). CDR1 is MNHEY, CDR2 SVGAGI, per germline. This CDR3 has 14 residues. Trimming removed 2 bases from V and 4 bases from J, with 11 bases in between. The CDR3 loop reads CASSYEGTIETQYF. CDR3 DNA: TGTGCCAGCAGTTACGAGGGTACGATAGAGACCCAGTACTTC.

The chain employs TRBV5-5 and TRBJ2-7; a possible D gene is TRBD1 (6 bases). CDR1 is SGHKS and CDR2 is YYEKEE in the germline V gene (reference sequence). Trimming cost V 4 bases and J 4 bases, with 18 bases left between them. The CDR3 totals 15 residues. In nucleotides, the CDR3 is TGTGCCAGCAGCACGCTCAAACAGGGATCTTACGAGCAGTACTTC. It encodes CASSTLKQGSYEQYF.